These T cell receptor beta chains were read from a single sample in a study of cytomegalovirus exposure and HLA in healthy donors. Only in-frame clones appear in the TCRdb table, and some are missing; sequencing was by immunoSEQ multiplex PCR. The listing records around 75,000 clones. The source material was PBMCs. Receptors originate from a man aged 50 or older in good health and CMV-seropositive. The CDR3 runs from the conserved cysteine through the conserved F or W. The D gene is left open where the match is weak.

TRBV6-1	TRBJ1-1	-	CASSEALASSEAFF	TGTGCCAGCAGTGAAGCGTTGGCCTCTTCTGAAGCTTTCTTT
TRBV30	TRBJ2-2	-	CAWTGNTGELFF	TGTGCCTGGACAGGGAACACCGGGGAGCTGTTTTTT
TRBV2	TRBJ2-2	-	CASRRQGDTGELFF	TGTGCCAGCAGGCGTCAGGGCGACACCGGGGAGCTGTTTTTT
TRBV7-3	TRBJ1-1	-	CASSLRQAMNTEAFF	TGTGCCAGCAGCCTAAGACAGGCAATGAACACTGAAGCTTTCTTT
TRBV11-2	TRBJ1-1	TRBD1	CASSFLDRKRGNTEAFF	TGTGCCAGCAGCTTCCTGGACAGGAAAAGGGGGAACACTGAAGCTTTCTTT
TRBV2	TRBJ1-1	TRBD1	CASSDSTGGGTEAFF	TGTGCCAGCAGTGATAGCACAGGGGGCGGTACTGAAGCTTTCTTT
TRBV5-1	TRBJ2-5	-	CASSLDNRGETQYF	TGCGCCAGCAGCTTGGATAATAGGGGAGAGACCCAGTACTTC
TRBV11-2	TRBJ2-7	-	CASSLRLLGHYEQYF	TGTGCCAGCAGCTTGCGACTCCTGGGGCACTACGAGCAGTACTTC
TRBV9	TRBJ1-2	TRBD1	CASSSPSVTGNYGYTF	TGTGCCAGCAGCTCCCCGTCCGTGACAGGGAACTATGGCTACACCTTC
TRBV5-1	TRBJ1-2	-	CASSFEGNERDGYTF	TGCGCCAGCAGCTTTGAAGGCAATGAGCGAGATGGCTACACCTTC
TRBV5-5	TRBJ2-3	TRBD1	CASSQELGQGADTQYF	TGTGCCAGCAGCCAAGAGCTCGGTCAGGGGGCAGATACGCAGTATTTT
TRBV5-4	TRBJ1-2	-	CASSLRQSYGYTF	TGTGCCAGCAGCTTACGACAGAGCTATGGCTACACCTTC
TRBV9	TRBJ2-5	TRBD2	CASSVMSGGAETQYF	TGTGCCAGCAGCGTTATGAGCGGGGGGGCTGAGACCCAGTACTTC
TRBV10-3	TRBJ2-1	TRBD2	CAIGVERGAYNEQFF	TGTGCCATCGGAGTAGAGCGGGGGGCCTACAATGAGCAGTTCTTC
TRBV19	TRBJ2-7	-	CASSIGENVLYEQYF	TGTGCCAGTAGTATAGGGGAGAATGTTCTATACGAGCAGTACTTC
TRBV27	TRBJ2-1	TRBD2	CASGSGRGDEQFF	TGTGCCAGCGGAAGCGGGAGGGGCGATGAGCAGTTCTTC
TRBV2	TRBJ2-7	TRBD1	CASRINRGPYEQYF	TGTGCCAGCAGAATTAACAGGGGGCCCTACGAGCAGTACTTC
TRBV11-2	TRBJ1-3	TRBD1	CASSYRGSSGNTIYF	TGTGCCAGCAGCTACAGGGGCAGCTCTGGAAACACCATATATTTT
TRBV5-4	TRBJ2-5	TRBD1	CASSPRDRGRETQYF	TGTGCCAGCAGCCCCCGGGACAGGGGGCGAGAGACCCAGTACTTC
TRBV30	TRBJ2-3	TRBD1	CASRQGATTDTQYF	TGTGCCTCCCGACAGGGGGCTACCACAGATACGCAGTATTTT
TRBV5-6	TRBJ1-4	TRBD1	CASSFGTENEKLFF	TGTGCCAGCAGCTTCGGGACAGAAAATGAAAAACTGTTTTTT
TRBV7-9	TRBJ2-3	TRBD2	CASAGGASTDTQYF	TGTGCCAGCGCGGGGGGCGCCTCCACAGATACGCAGTATTTT
TRBV18	TRBJ2-7	TRBD1	CASSPPGTGGEQYF	TGTGCCAGCTCACCACCCGGGACAGGGGGCGAGCAGTACTTC
TRBV5-1	TRBJ2-3	-	CASSTSGTSFTDTQYF	TGCGCCAGCAGCACCTCCGGGACTTCCTTCACAGATACGCAGTATTTT
TRBV2	TRBJ2-1	TRBD2	CASSPTSGREDEQFF	TGTGCCAGCAGTCCGACTAGCGGGAGAGAGGATGAGCAGTTCTTC
TRBV18	TRBJ1-3	-	CASSPQKARSGNTIYF	TGTGCCAGCTCACCACAAAAAGCACGCTCTGGAAACACCATATATTTT
TRBV5-1	TRBJ1-1	TRBD1	CASSLNRGETEAFF	TGCGCCAGCAGCTTGAACAGGGGAGAAACTGAAGCTTTCTTT
TRBV5-1	TRBJ2-2	TRBD2	CASSFETSGNTGELFF	TGCGCCAGCAGCTTTGAAACTAGCGGGAACACCGGGGAGCTGTTTTTT
TRBV10-3	TRBJ2-7	TRBD1	CAIRGQGPGPYEQYF	TGTGCCATCAGGGGACAGGGACCAGGTCCCTACGAGCAGTACTTC
TRBV6-4	TRBJ1-1	-	CASSDGRDADTEAFF	TGTGCCAGCAGTGACGGGAGGGACGCGGACACTGAAGCTTTCTTT
TRBV19	TRBJ2-1	-	CASEDSSSYNEQFF	TGTGCCAGTGAGGACAGCAGCTCCTACAATGAGCAGTTCTTC
TRBV23-1	TRBJ1-1	-	CASSNREKGATEAFF	TGCGCCAGCAGTAACAGGGAGAAGGGTGCCACTGAAGCTTTCTTT
TRBV28	TRBJ2-7	-	CASRGGGDSYEQYF	TGTGCCAGCAGGGGGGGTGGAGACTCCTACGAGCAGTACTTC
TRBV29-1	TRBJ2-3	TRBD2	CSVGTSGPEDTQYF	TGCAGCGTAGGGACTAGCGGGCCCGAAGATACGCAGTATTTT
TRBV19	TRBJ1-1	-	CASSIDPPQGDTEAFF	TGTGCCAGTAGTATAGATCCGCCACAAGGGGACACTGAAGCTTTCTTT
TRBV18	TRBJ2-7	TRBD2	CASSPRGLAGYEQYF	TGTGCCAGCTCACCCCGGGGTCTAGCGGGCTACGAGCAGTACTTC
TRBV10-3	TRBJ2-1	TRBD1	CAIGPLRTGYDNEQFF	TGTGCCATCGGCCCCCTTAGGACAGGGTATGACAATGAGCAGTTCTTC
TRBV5-1	TRBJ2-1	TRBD2	CASSLVGAGTSAYNEQFF	TGCGCCAGCAGCTTGGTCGGAGCCGGGACTAGCGCCTACAATGAGCAGTTCTTC
TRBV5-6	TRBJ1-4	-	CASSATTGWGTNEKLFF	TGTGCCAGCAGCGCCACGACGGGGTGGGGAACTAATGAAAAACTGTTTTTT
TRBV4-1	TRBJ2-5	TRBD1	CASSQGQGLNQETQYF	TGCGCCAGCAGCCAGGGACAGGGCTTGAACCAAGAGACCCAGTACTTC
TRBV28	TRBJ1-2	-	CASSAPGLDINYGYTF	TGTGCCAGCAGCGCCCCGGGACTTGACATTAACTATGGCTACACCTTC
TRBV30	TRBJ1-2	-	CARELGSYGYTF	TGTGCCCGTGAGCTTGGGAGCTATGGCTACACCTTC
TRBV2	TRBJ1-4	-	CASGGPTNEKLFF	TGTGCCAGCGGAGGTCCAACTAATGAAAAACTGTTTTTT
TRBV5-4	TRBJ2-3	TRBD2	CASSPNSGDPDTQYF	TGTGCCAGCAGCCCTAATAGCGGGGACCCAGATACGCAGTATTTT
TRBV12-5	TRBJ2-5	TRBD2	CASGLVSLAGGYRETQYF	TGTGCTAGTGGTTTGGTAAGCCTAGCGGGAGGATATAGGGAGACCCAGTACTTC
TRBV27	TRBJ1-2	-	CASSKEGLDYGYTF	TGTGCCAGCAGTAAGGAGGGCTTAGACTATGGCTACACCTTC
TRBV4-1	TRBJ1-1	-	CASSQMISSRGMNTEAFF	TGCGCCAGCAGCCAGATGATAAGCTCAAGGGGCATGAACACTGAAGCTTTCTTT
TRBV10-2	TRBJ1-1	-	CASNRQSGMNTEAFF	TGCGCCAGCAATCGACAGTCTGGGATGAACACTGAAGCTTTCTTT
TRBV10-1	TRBJ2-2	-	CASSERTGGELFF	TGCGCCAGCAGTGAGAGAACGGGCGGGGAGCTGTTTTTT
TRBV28	TRBJ2-3	TRBD1	CASSSSTSGQGTDTQYF	TGTGCCAGCAGTTCTTCCACTTCGGGACAGGGCACAGATACGCAGTATTTT
TRBV13	TRBJ2-7	TRBD1	CASGAGGQYEQYF	TGTGCCAGCGGAGCAGGGGGCCAGTACGAGCAGTACTTC
TRBV5-1	TRBJ2-3	-	CASSFFGGRQADTQYF	TGCGCCAGCAGCTTTTTTGGGGGACGACAGGCAGATACGCAGTATTTT
TRBV7-6	TRBJ2-1	TRBD1	CASSLAYRGASYNEQFF	TGTGCCAGCAGCTTAGCGTACAGGGGAGCCTCATACAATGAGCAGTTCTTC
TRBV9	TRBJ2-7	TRBD1	CASSVTGQGASYEQYF	TGTGCCAGCAGCGTAACCGGACAGGGGGCATCCTACGAGCAGTACTTC
TRBV28	TRBJ1-5	-	CASRSPTGSNQPQHF	TGTGCCAGCAGATCACCGACAGGTAGCAATCAGCCCCAGCATTTT